This T cell receptor beta chain was captured in a study of OX40 agonist ivuxolimab in advanced cancers. Study as a whole: Ivuxolimab is an agonistic anti-OX40 (CD134) antibody, and patients were treated with it. Notes on the study in general: CD4+ and CD8+ blood T cells expanded clonally by week 6 at 0.1 to 3.0 mg/kg. Among the least clonally expanded were partial responders at 0.1-3.0 mg/kg. In CD8+ T cells, expanded clones were on average more numerous than in CD4+.

As concerns this clone: Its antigen remains unknown.

The data were produced by immunoSEQ multiplex PCR, yet TCRdb's version contains in-frame clones alone and is incomplete. The table lists approximately 52,000 clones, around 83% of them singletons, with about 10% in the top ten. With 9 bases removed from V and 1 base from J, the gap between germline ends came to 10 bases. Germline V gene lookup returns CDR1 MNHNS and CDR2 SASEGT. This CDR3 region has 13 residues. Source: CD4+ or CD8+ T cells sorted from blood, taken in a trial of the OX40 agonist ivuxolimab. This TCR was sampled from an adult with an advanced solid tumor such as melanoma, head and neck, liver or kidney cancer. The chain employs TRBV6-1 and TRBJ1-5, with D unresolved. The CDR3 DNA reads as TGTGCCAGTACGCCCAGGAGCAATCAGCCCCAGCATTTT. Its protein is CASTPRSNQPQHF.